This is a list of T cell receptor beta chains from one sample in a study of vaccination and CD4 T cells after COVID-19. TCRdb re-called the PCR reads with MiXCR, one entry per CDR3 protein. Here the sample spans around 11,000 distinct CDR3 sequences, under 30% being singletons. These receptors have no identified antigens. The sample in question was CD4+ T cells from blood, cultured in vitro, obtained after SARS-CoV-2 vaccination. These receptors originate from a human donor who had recovered from COVID-19. Both conserved end residues are part of each CDR3. Fields, in order: D gene, J gene, clone size, V gene, CDR3 protein, CDR3 DNA. The D gene is left open where the match is weak. The listing skips clone size in some rows; elsewhere it reads once, few, many or a size class.

d_gene: .; j_gene: TRBJ2-7; abundance: .; v_gene: TRBV10-2; CDR3aa: CASSRDPHEQYF; CDR3nt: TGCGCCAGCAGTCGGGACCCCCACGAGCAGTACTTC
d_gene: .; j_gene: TRBJ1-3; abundance: .; v_gene: TRBV20-1; CDR3aa: CSAREGLARNTIYF; CDR3nt: TGCAGTGCTAGAGAAGGTCTCGCGCGAAACACCATATATTTT
d_gene: .; j_gene: TRBJ2-1; abundance: medium-sized; v_gene: TRBV7-2; CDR3aa: CASSAQPGGTSSYNEQFF; CDR3nt: TGTGCCAGCAGCGCCCAGCCGGGCGGGACCAGCTCCTACAATGAGCAGTTCTTC
d_gene: .; j_gene: TRBJ2-7; abundance: .; v_gene: TRBV6-1; CDR3aa: CAGSEVQGSYEQYF; CDR3nt: TGTGCCGGCAGTGAGGTACAGGGTTCCTACGAGCAGTACTTC
d_gene: .; j_gene: TRBJ2-5; abundance: medium-sized; v_gene: TRBV19; CDR3aa: CASSGETQYF; CDR3nt: TGTGCCAGTAGCGGAGAGACCCAGTACTTC
d_gene: .; j_gene: TRBJ1-6; abundance: .; v_gene: TRBV7-3; CDR3aa: CASSLDGTRNSPPHF; CDR3nt: TGTGCCAGCAGCTTAGATGGAACCCGCAATTCACCCCCCCACTTT
d_gene: .; j_gene: TRBJ1-3; abundance: few; v_gene: TRBV20-1; CDR3aa: CSASLENTIYF; CDR3nt: TGCAGTGCTAGTCTAGAAAACACCATATATTTT
d_gene: TRBD1; j_gene: TRBJ1-5; abundance: .; v_gene: TRBV20-1; CDR3aa: CSARTPGGHDQPQHF; CDR3nt: TGCAGTGCTAGAACCCCAGGGGGCCACGATCAGCCCCAGCATTTT
d_gene: TRBD1; j_gene: TRBJ1-5; abundance: medium-sized; v_gene: TRBV20-1; CDR3aa: CSASFVGQGPDQPQHF; CDR3nt: TGCAGTGCTAGTTTCGTAGGACAGGGCCCAGATCAGCCCCAGCATTTT
d_gene: TRBD1; j_gene: TRBJ2-7; abundance: .; v_gene: TRBV20-1; CDR3aa: CSARNPGGTYEQYF; CDR3nt: TGCAGTGCTAGAAACCCAGGGGGAACCTACGAGCAGTACTTC
d_gene: .; j_gene: TRBJ2-1; abundance: once; v_gene: TRBV5-1; CDR3aa: CASSFKGGNEQFF; CDR3nt: TGCGCCAGCAGCTTTAAGGGGGGGAATGAGCAGTTCTTC
d_gene: .; j_gene: TRBJ2-5; abundance: .; v_gene: TRBV5-1; CDR3aa: CASSLEETQYF; CDR3nt: TGCGCCAGCAGCTTGGAAGAGACCCAGTACTTC
d_gene: .; j_gene: TRBJ2-7; abundance: once; v_gene: TRBV12-2; CDR3aa: CASRLGGGHYEQYF; CDR3nt: TGTGCAAGTCGCTTAGGCGGGGGGCACTACGAGCAGTACTTC
d_gene: .; j_gene: TRBJ2-5; abundance: .; v_gene: TRBV24-1; CDR3aa: CATSDSGWGETQYF; CDR3nt: TGTGCCACCAGTGATTCTGGTTGGGGCGAGACCCAGTACTTC
d_gene: .; j_gene: TRBJ2-1; abundance: .; v_gene: TRBV11-2; CDR3aa: CASSLSGGSSYNEQFF; CDR3nt: TGTGCCAGCAGCTTATCTGGGGGCAGCTCCTACAATGAGCAGTTCTTC
d_gene: .; j_gene: TRBJ2-7; abundance: medium-sized; v_gene: TRBV28; CDR3aa: CASRYRREQYF; CDR3nt: TGTGCCAGCAGGTACAGGCGCGAGCAGTACTTC
d_gene: TRBD1; j_gene: TRBJ2-1; abundance: few; v_gene: TRBV20-1; CDR3aa: CSARGTGEVNEQFF; CDR3nt: TGCAGTGCTAGAGGGACAGGGGAAGTCAATGAGCAGTTCTTC
d_gene: TRBD1; j_gene: TRBJ2-7; abundance: once; v_gene: TRBV6-2/TRBV6-3; CDR3aa: CASCGQGANCYEQYF; CDR3nt: TGTGCCAGCTGTGGACAGGGGGCAAACTGTTACGAGCAGTACTTC
d_gene: TRBD2; j_gene: TRBJ2-7; abundance: .; v_gene: TRBV28; CDR3aa: CASSFGWREGIWGYEQYF; CDR3nt: TGTGCCAGCAGTTTTGGATGGCGGGAGGGGATTTGGGGTTACGAGCAGTACTTC
d_gene: .; j_gene: TRBJ2-7; abundance: .; v_gene: TRBV18; CDR3aa: CASSPLQTYEQYF; CDR3nt: TGTGCCAGCTCACCTCTACAAACCTACGAGCAGTACTTC
d_gene: TRBD1; j_gene: TRBJ2-4; abundance: few; v_gene: TRBV20-1; CDR3aa: CSASGQGGNIQYF; CDR3nt: TGCAGTGCCTCTGGACAGGGCGGAAACATTCAGTACTTC
d_gene: TRBD2; j_gene: TRBJ2-1; abundance: .; v_gene: TRBV10-1; CDR3aa: CASSGGGTSGSHEQFF; CDR3nt: TGCGCCAGCAGTGGAGGGGGGACTAGCGGGTCTCATGAGCAGTTCTTC